This T cell receptor beta chain appears in the sequencing data of a study of blood T cell repertoires in COVID-19. Background on the study: Samples taken during acute and convalescent COVID-19 were collected in the United States, Italy and Spain. In each case, the material was cDNA or gDNA derived from T cells, B-cell-depleted T cells, or PBMCs.

Germline CDR1 reads SNHLY; CDR2 reads FYNNEI. There are 13 residues in the CDR3. Trimming stripped 6 bases from V and 6 bases from J, with 11 bases between. In the original analysis: For nucleated cells, counts were estimated from reference gene primer amplification. Clones were sequenced by immunoSEQ multiplex PCR, and TCRdb holds only the in-frame ones, with some missing. From that table come the V and J calls and clone size; the DNA was used to work out D and trimming. The sample has over 50,000 clones; about 81% are singletons. Source material: peripheral blood. The receptor's source is a man at least 80 years old with acute or convalescent COVID-19. The chain links TRBV2 to TRBJ1-4; TRBD1 is a possible D gene (6 bases). The CDR3 spells CASRLWTDEKLFF. The CDR3 DNA is TGTGCCAGCAGGCTTTGGACAGATGAAAAACTGTTTTTT.